This TCR beta chain was found in a study of CD8+ T cells in alopecia areata. General study findings and limits: Against the mouse data, patients shared TCRs less clearly, possibly for HLA reasons. Scalp repertoires also include resident alphabeta T cells from normal skin.

RNA was extracted and reverse transcribed into cDNA as the sequencing template. Clones were sequenced by immunoSEQ multiplex PCR, and TCRdb holds only the in-frame ones, with some missing. The sample shows 95,000 to 120,000 clones, 45% to 70% of them seen only once. Remarks on this clone: Antigen: not known.

CDR3 length: 17 residues. The germline V gene has CDR1 LGHNT and CDR2 FRNRAP. The V and J ends lost 2 bases and 0 bases, in that order; junction bases with no gene match: 7. The clonotype originates from a human donor in good health. The gene calls are TRBV12-5 and TRBJ1-3; 7 nucleotides match TRBD1. The sequencing sample was made of CD8+ T cells sorted from blood. The CDR3 loop is CASGLLTAGGSGNTIYF. The CDR3 DNA reads TGTGCTAGTGGTTTGCTCACTGCAGGGGGCTCTGGAAACACCATATATTTT.